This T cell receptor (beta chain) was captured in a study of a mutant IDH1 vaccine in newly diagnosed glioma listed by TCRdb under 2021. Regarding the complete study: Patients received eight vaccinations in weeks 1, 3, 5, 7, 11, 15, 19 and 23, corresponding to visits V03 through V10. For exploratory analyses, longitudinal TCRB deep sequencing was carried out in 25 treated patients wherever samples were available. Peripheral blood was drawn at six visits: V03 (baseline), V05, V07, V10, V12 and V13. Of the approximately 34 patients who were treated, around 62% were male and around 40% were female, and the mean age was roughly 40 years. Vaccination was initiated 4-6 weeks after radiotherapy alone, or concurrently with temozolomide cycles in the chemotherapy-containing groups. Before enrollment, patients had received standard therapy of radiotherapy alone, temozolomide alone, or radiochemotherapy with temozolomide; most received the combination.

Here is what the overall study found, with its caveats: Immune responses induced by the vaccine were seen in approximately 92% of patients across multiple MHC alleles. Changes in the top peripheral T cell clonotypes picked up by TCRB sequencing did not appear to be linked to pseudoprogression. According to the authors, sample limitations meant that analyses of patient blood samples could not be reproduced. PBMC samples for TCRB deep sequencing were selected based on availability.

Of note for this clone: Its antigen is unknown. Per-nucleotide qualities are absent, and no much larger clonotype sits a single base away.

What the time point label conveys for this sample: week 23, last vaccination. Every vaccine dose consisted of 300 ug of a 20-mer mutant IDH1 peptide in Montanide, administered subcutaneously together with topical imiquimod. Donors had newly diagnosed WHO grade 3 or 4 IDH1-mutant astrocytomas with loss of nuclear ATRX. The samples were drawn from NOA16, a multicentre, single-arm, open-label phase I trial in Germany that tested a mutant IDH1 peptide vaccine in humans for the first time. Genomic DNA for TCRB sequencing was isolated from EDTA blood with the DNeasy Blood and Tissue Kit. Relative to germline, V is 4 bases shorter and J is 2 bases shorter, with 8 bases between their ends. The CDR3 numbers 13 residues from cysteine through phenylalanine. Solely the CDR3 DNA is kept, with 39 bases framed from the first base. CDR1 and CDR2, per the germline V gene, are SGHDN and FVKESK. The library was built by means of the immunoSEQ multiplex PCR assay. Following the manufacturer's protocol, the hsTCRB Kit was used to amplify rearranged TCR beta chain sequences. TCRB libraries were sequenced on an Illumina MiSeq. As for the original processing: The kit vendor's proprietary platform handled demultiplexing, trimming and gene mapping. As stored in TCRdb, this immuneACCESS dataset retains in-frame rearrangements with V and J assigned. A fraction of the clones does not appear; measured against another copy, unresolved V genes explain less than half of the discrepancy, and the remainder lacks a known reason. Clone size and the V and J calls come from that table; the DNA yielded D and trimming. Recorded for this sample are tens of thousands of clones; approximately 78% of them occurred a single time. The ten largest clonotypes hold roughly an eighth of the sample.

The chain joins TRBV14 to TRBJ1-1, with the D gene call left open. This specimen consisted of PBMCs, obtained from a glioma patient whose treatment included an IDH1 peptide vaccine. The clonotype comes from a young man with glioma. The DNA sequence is TGTGCCAGCAGCCCCCGGGGAAACACTGAAGCTTTCTTT. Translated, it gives CASSPRGNTEAFF. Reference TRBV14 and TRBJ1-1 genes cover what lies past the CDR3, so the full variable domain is EAGVTQFPSHSVIEKGQTVTLRCDPISGHDNLYWYRRVMGKEIKFLLHFVKESKQDESGMPNNRFLAERTGGTYSTLKVQPAELEDSGVYFCASSPRGNTEAFFGQGTRLTVV.